Sequencing of this T cell receptor (beta chain) was carried out in a study of blood T cell repertoires in COVID-19. The wider study: Material from acute and convalescent COVID-19 was sourced from the United States, Italy and Spain. In each case, the material was cDNA or gDNA derived from T cells, B-cell-depleted T cells, or PBMCs.

Original processing notes: Amplification from reference gene primers served as the basis for estimated nucleated cell counts. Sequenced by immunoSEQ multiplex PCR; TCRdb stores in-frame clones only, minus some. That table is the source of V, J and clone size, and D and trimming were worked out from the DNA. The sample yields 70,000 to 100,000 clones, 70% to 90% seen once. Sample: peripheral blood. This TCR was sampled from a woman in her 70s with acute or convalescent COVID-19.

The CDR3 coding sequence is TGCGCCAGCAGCCAGGTGCCAGGGGGTTCGGGAGAGACCCAGTACTTC. Translation gives CASSQVPGGSGETQYF. The V call is TRBV4-1, the J call TRBJ2-5; 7 bases line up with TRBD1. V was pared by 3 bases and J by 4 bases, with 11 bases of the junction left unmatched. The germline CDR1 and CDR2 sequences are MGHRA and YSYEKL. The CDR3 has 16 residues.